A selection of T cell receptor beta chains follows, all from one sample in a study of monozygotic twins with cystic fibrosis. Sequencing was performed with immunoSEQ multiplex PCR; in TCRdb, only in-frame clones are kept and a portion is missing. The sample gives tens of thousands of clones, over 75% of which show up once; roughly 1.5% is in the top ten. Specimen: blood. The receptors come from a girl aged 2 to 9 with cystic fibrosis. The CDR3 runs from the conserved cysteine through the conserved F or W. A D gene is named only where the DNA matches it firmly. Size tells how often a clone was seen (once, few, many) or the class of an expanded clone, and some rows leave it out.

cdr3_nt cdr3_aa v_call clone_size j_call d_call
TGTGCCAGCAGCTTAAAAGGACTCGGCCCCTACGAGCAGTACTTC CASSLKGLGPYEQYF TRBV7-2 once TRBJ2-7 -
TGTGCCAGCAGCGCCGTGGGACAGGGGGGGACCTACGAGCAGTACTTC CASSAVGQGGTYEQYF TRBV9 - TRBJ2-7 TRBD1
TGCGCCAGCAGTGAGGGGACTAGTCAAGAGACCCAGTACTTC CASSEGTSQETQYF TRBV10-1 - TRBJ2-5 TRBD2
TGTGCCAGCAGCAACAGGGTGAAATTTTGGGGCTACACCTTC CASSNRVKFWGYTF TRBV21-1 - TRBJ1-2 -
TGTGCCAGCAGCGTAGGGGCAGGGGACAATCAGCCCCAGCATTTT CASSVGAGDNQPQHF TRBV9 - TRBJ1-5 -
TGTGCCAGCAGCGAAAACAGACAGGGTCAGCCCCAGCATTTT CASSENRQGQPQHF TRBV2 - TRBJ1-5 TRBD1
TGTGCTAGTGGTTATATAGCGGGGGGGCCGAGTGAGCAGTTCTTC CASGYIAGGPSEQFF TRBV12-5 - TRBJ2-1 TRBD2
TGCGCCAGCAGCTTGGGCGGGACGGATCTAAATCAGCCCCAGCATTTT CASSLGGTDLNQPQHF TRBV5-1 - TRBJ1-5 -
TGTGCCATCAGAGGGGTGACCGGGGAGCTGTTTTTT CAIRGVTGELFF TRBV10-3 - TRBJ2-2 -
TGTGCCAGTAGTATTTTCGGCGGGGGGGCCGCAGATACGCAGTATTTT CASSIFGGGAADTQYF TRBV19 - TRBJ2-3 TRBD2
TGTGCCTGGAGTGGACGGGGACGTACGAAAAATCAGCCCCAGCATTTT CAWSGRGRTKNQPQHF TRBV30 - TRBJ1-5 -
TGTGCCAGCAGCCCCGCGAGGGGCTACACCTTC CASSPARGYTF TRBV7-9 - TRBJ1-2 -
TGTGCCAGCAGCCTTCTTGCCCGCACAGATACGCAGTATTTT CASSLLARTDTQYF TRBV9 - TRBJ2-3 -
TGCGCCAGCACGGGGTACCCCTACGAGCAGTACTTC CASTGYPYEQYF TRBV5-1 - TRBJ2-7 -
TGTGCCAGCAGCGGATATGGCTACACCTTC CASSGYGYTF TRBV9 - TRBJ1-2 -
TGCGCCAGCAGCGTAAGAACAGATACGCAGTATTTT CASSVRTDTQYF TRBV10-2 - TRBJ2-3 -
TGTGCCAGCAGTTCCTGGACAGGGGCGAACTTCTCCTACGAGCAGTACTTC CASSSWTGANFSYEQYF TRBV27 - TRBJ2-7 TRBD1
TGCACCAGCAGCCGACCTCCGGGACTAGCCTACGAGCAGTACTTC CTSSRPPGLAYEQYF TRBV1 - TRBJ2-7 -
TGTGCCGTGGGACAGCCTGCCAAAAACATTCAGTACTTC CAVGQPAKNIQYF TRBV6-5 - TRBJ2-4 TRBD1
TGTGCCAGCACCTGGAACAGGGGCGTGGGCTACGAGCAGTACTTC CASTWNRGVGYEQYF TRBV2 once TRBJ2-7 TRBD1
TGTGCCAGCAGCTTAACGGGACTCTTAAATGAGCAGTTCTTC CASSLTGLLNEQFF TRBV7-2 - TRBJ2-1 -
TGCGCCAGCAGGCCGGGACCCACCTACGAGCAGTACTTC CASRPGPTYEQYF TRBV5-1 - TRBJ2-7 -
TGTGCCAGCTCACCAGTGCGGGAGGATGAGCAGTTCTTC CASSPVREDEQFF TRBV18 - TRBJ2-1 TRBD2
TGTGCCAGCAGTGAATTTCCGGGACAGGGGAACACCGGGGAGCTGTTTTTT CASSEFPGQGNTGELFF TRBV6-1 - TRBJ2-2 TRBD1
TGTGCCAGCTCACCGGGAGCAGAAGCTAACTATGGCTACACCTTC CASSPGAEANYGYTF TRBV18 once TRBJ1-2 -
TGCGCCAGCAGCTCCAGGGGCAGAACCCCCTACGAGCAGTACTTC CASSSRGRTPYEQYF TRBV5-1 - TRBJ2-7 -
TGTGCCAGCAGTCTTGGACAGGTAGAGACCCAGTACTTC CASSLGQVETQYF TRBV5-6 - TRBJ2-5 TRBD1
TGTGCCAGCAGTCCGGGACAGGGGAACACCGGGGAGCTGTTTTTT CASSPGQGNTGELFF TRBV6-4 - TRBJ2-2 TRBD1
TGTGCCAGCAGCTTAACTGGGTGGGCTAATGAGCAGTTCTTC CASSLTGWANEQFF TRBV7-8 once TRBJ2-1 -
TGCGCCAGCAGCCAAGAAGGGACAGGGATCTACGAGCAGTACTTC CASSQEGTGIYEQYF TRBV4-1 once TRBJ2-7 TRBD1
TGTGCCAGCAGCTTGGAGTCGGGACAGCGCCCCTACGAGCAGTACTTC CASSLESGQRPYEQYF TRBV5-4 - TRBJ2-7 TRBD1
TGTGCCAGTAGTTCTCGGGGCGGGGAATCCACAGATACGCAGTATTTT CASSSRGGESTDTQYF TRBV19 once TRBJ2-3 -
TGTGCCAGCAGTTCTCCCTCGTCGGGTAGCACAGATACGCAGTATTTT CASSSPSSGSTDTQYF TRBV6-5 - TRBJ2-3 -
TGTGCCAGCAGTACACAGGGGAGCCCAGCCCAAGAAGCTTTCTTT CASSTQGSPAQEAFF TRBV6-1 few TRBJ1-1 TRBD1
TGTGCCAGCAGTTCCCTCCGGACAGGCCTCAACTACGAGCAGTACTTC CASSSLRTGLNYEQYF TRBV6-5 - TRBJ2-7 TRBD1
TGCGCCAGCAGCTGGGGGTATGATGCAACTAATGAAAAACTGTTTTTT CASSWGYDATNEKLFF TRBV5-1 - TRBJ1-4 -
TGTGCCAGCAGTGAACGGACGGAATACTACGAGCAGTACTTC CASSERTEYYEQYF TRBV2 - TRBJ2-7 -
TGCGCCAGCAGCGCACGACTAGCGGGGGTCAACACCGGGGAGCTGTTTTTT CASSARLAGVNTGELFF TRBV4-1 once TRBJ2-2 TRBD2
TGCGCCAGCAGCCAAGTCGCCGTATACCCGTACGAGCAGTACTTC CASSQVAVYPYEQYF TRBV4-1 - TRBJ2-7 -
TGTGCCAGCAGCCAAGATGGCGGGGCGAAACTGTTTTTT CASSQDGGAKLFF TRBV4-2 - TRBJ1-4 -
TGTGCCAGCGGACAGGGGGCCGGAGAGCAGTACTTC CASGQGAGEQYF TRBV7-9 - TRBJ2-7 TRBD1